This T cell receptor beta chain was captured in a study of cytomegalovirus exposure and HLA in healthy donors. There are 16 residues in the CDR3. Germline CDR1 is SGHDT and CDR2 is YYEEEE. The junction had 8 bases not matched to a gene; V was cut back by 0 bases and J by 3 bases. Assay: immunoSEQ multiplex PCR; the TCRdb copy retains only in-frame clones and omits some. The profile shows some 120,000 clones, just under 95% of them singletons. The sequencing input was PBMCs. J is TRBJ1-2 and V is TRBV5-6; 7 nucleotides match TRBD1. The sequence was collected from a woman aged 18-29 years in good health and CMV-seronegative. The CDR3 DNA is TGTGCCAGCAGCTTGGATAGGACAGGCGGCTACTATGGCTACACCTTC. Its translation is CASSLDRTGGYYGYTF.